This TCR beta chain was recorded in a study of patients and donors after allogeneic stem cell transplantation. Germline lookup yields CDR1 LGHNA and CDR2 YSLEER. Trimming at V came to 5 bases and at J to 2 bases, leaving 7 bases not matched to a gene. The CDR3 covers 16 residues. TCRdb used MiXCR to reprocess the RT-PCR reads, holding one entry per CDR3 protein. The profile shows approximately 170,000 distinct CDR3 sequences, approximately 24% of them singletons. The chain joins TRBV4-3 to TRBJ2-2; TRBD2 aligns across 8 bases. Sequences were obtained from blood, either unsorted or a sorted T cell fraction (not recorded which). The sequence came from a human donor who was either an allogeneic HSCT recipient or a stem cell or donor lymphocyte infusion donor (not recorded which). It is not recorded whose cells these are; they may come from a transplant donor. The CDR3 nucleotides read TGCGCCAGCAGCGACTTAGCGGGACCCAACACCGGGGAGCTGTTTTTT. It is translated as CASSDLAGPNTGELFF.